These 3 T cell receptor beta chains were sequenced from one sample in a study of T-cell reconstitution after alpha-beta-depleted transplantation in children. Study observations and caveats: Expanded graft clones numbering several hundred reportedly gave rise to alpha-beta T cells about two months after transplant.

Unique molecular identifiers were incorporated when the TCRbeta library was constructed. TCRdb independently ran MiXCR on the PCR reads; one entry per CDR3 protein. The sample consists of roughly 32,000 distinct CDR3 sequences, about 6% of them appearing once. These receptors lack a known antigen. The material was peripheral blood, obtained 60 days after TCRalphabeta/CD19-depleted stem cell transplant. All receptors come from a child younger than two who had a stem cell transplant for acute myeloid leukemia, so the T cells may come from the graft donor.

Ten or more counts support this clonotype. The rearrangement uses TRBV28 and TRBJ2-5, with 7 bases lining up with TRBD2. V lost 6 bases and J lost 3; bases outside the gene matches: 10. This CDR3 is 15 amino acids long. The germline CDR1 and CDR2 sequences are MDHEN and SYDVKM. CDR3 sequence (DNA): TGTGCCAGCAGCCCCGCCGGGGGGACCAAAGAGACCCAGTACTTC. It codes for CASSPAGGTKETQYF.

This clonotype has ten or more counts. The V gene is TRBV7-8, the J gene TRBJ2-7; no definite D call. Germline lookup yields CDR1 SGHVS and CDR2 FQNEAQ. This CDR3 is 12 amino acids long. Trimming pared 1 base from V and 6 bases from J, leaving 7 bases between. CDR3 in DNA: TGTGCCAGCAGCTTAGAAGTCAGCGAGCAGTACTTC. Amino acids: CASSLEVSEQYF.

This clonotype was observed many times. The gene calls are TRBV7-9 and TRBJ1-3, with D unresolved. Germline V lookup: CDR1 SEHNR, CDR2 FQNEAQ (reference sequence). This CDR3 is built from 15 residues. Trimming pared 5 bases from V and 4 bases from J, leaving 15 bases between. The CDR3 region is CASSGLPTSGNTIYF. The CDR3 bases are TGTGCCAGCAGCGGCCTCCCGACGTCGGGAAACACCATATATTTT.